This T cell receptor (beta chain) was obtained from a study of cytomegalovirus exposure and HLA in healthy donors. In germline, CDR1 is MDHEN, CDR2 SYDVKM. This CDR3 comprises 13 residues. The V segment lost 6 bases and the J segment 10 bases; nucleotides outside the gene matches: 9. A multiplex PCR was run with 60 Vbeta primers and 13 Jbeta primers. Clones were read by immunoSEQ multiplex PCR, and TCRdb kept only the in-frame ones, dropping some. The specimen's table records about 130,000 clones. This TCR derives from a man aged 40-49 years in good health and CMV-seronegative. The sequenced sample was PBMCs. V and J are TRBV28 and TRBJ1-1, with 9 bases matching TRBD1. Here the CDR3 reads CASRTSTGGLAFF. CDR3 nucleotide sequence: TGTGCCAGCAGGACTTCTACAGGGGGCTTAGCTTTCTTT. Filled out from reference TRBV28 and TRBJ1-1, the complete variable domain reads DVKVTQSSRYLVKRTGEKVFLECVQDMDHENMFWYRQDPGLGLRLIYFSYDVKMKEKGDIPEGYSVSREKKERFSLILESASTNQTSMYLCASRTSTGGLAFFGQGTRLTVV.